This T cell receptor beta chain derives from a study of cytomegalovirus exposure and HLA in healthy donors. Broader study findings: Later analysis found that TCR beta chains associated with HLA were more clonally expanded than other, equally common chains.

As for this clone: No antigen is known for it.

Though nominally healthy at sampling, donors likely had unrecorded immune exposures. PCR was performed using 60 Vbeta and 13 Jbeta primers. Clones were read by immunoSEQ multiplex PCR, and TCRdb kept only the in-frame ones, dropping some. The table lists about 200,000 clones, under 80% of them singletons. The sequencing sample was made of PBMCs. This TCR was recovered from a girl aged 2-10 years in good health and CMV-seronegative.

The CDR3 nucleotides are TGCGCCAGCAGCTTGGTGCCCGTGACAGGGGGCCGCGAGCAGTACTTC. It encodes CASSLVPVTGGREQYF. V is TRBV5-1 and J is TRBJ2-7, with 10 nucleotides matching TRBD1. The germline V gene has CDR1 SGHRS and CDR2 YFSETQ. The CDR3 runs 16 residues. Losses at the gene ends were 0 bases for V and 6 bases for J; bases not matched to a gene: 9.